This T cell receptor (beta chain) was sequenced in a study of T cell responses to AZD1222 COVID-19 vaccine. CDR1 LGHDT and CDR2 YNNKEL come from the germline V gene (reference sequence). V dropped 5 bases and J dropped 4 bases, with 17 bases sitting between them. The CDR3 extends over 15 amino acids. The assay was immunoSEQ multiplex PCR, and TCRdb's table has in-frame clones only and misses some. The sample consists of under 140,000 clones, about nine tenths of them appearing once. A note on this clone: Its specificity is unknown.

Study-level results: Among those given AZD1222, only 5 to 7 were seropositive at baseline.

The TCR comes from an adult in good health. Sequencing was performed on peripheral blood, taken on day 0 of AZD1222 vaccination. The chain couples TRBV3-1 (or the pseudogene TRBV3-2) to TRBJ1-2; D unclear. CDR3 protein: CASSIPSAPLYGYTF. The CDR3 nucleotides read TGTGCCAGCAGCATTCCGTCGGCACCACTCTATGGCTACACCTTC.